The 8 T cell receptor beta chains in this list originate from one sample, sequenced in a study of blood T cells in healthy people across ages. A second 7 to 11 cycle PCR used barcoded and J-beta primers. TCRdb processed the 5' RACE reads anew with MiXCR; each CDR3 protein has one entry. Among 650,000 to 700,000 distinct CDR3 sequences listed, approximately 52% were seen once. Sequenced input: blood. These TCRs come from a woman of 80 years or more in good health.

The chain links TRBV4-2 to TRBJ1-2; D unclear. Trimming cost V 2 bases and J 7 bases, with 14 bases left between them. The CDR3 spans 14 residues. Germline V gene data show CDR1 as LGHNA and CDR2 as YNFKEQ. The CDR3 nucleotides are TGTGCCAGCAGCCAAACATCAGATTTGGTTGGCTACACCTTC. It encodes CASSQTSDLVGYTF.

This clonotype was counted ten times or more. This sequence joins TRBV4-1 and TRBJ2-3; tentative D call: TRBD2 (7 bases). This CDR3 is 15 amino acids long. Trimming took off 6 bases at V and 5 bases at J, with 18 bases between the two ends. Germline lookup yields CDR1 MGHRA and CDR2 YSYEKL. The CDR3 loop is CASRPLAGAGDTQYF. In nucleotides, the CDR3 is TGCGCCAGCAGACCGCTGGCGGGGGCGGGAGATACGCAGTATTTT.

The CDR3 region is CASTPPGQGTYGYTF. CDR3 nucleotide sequence: TGTGCCAGCACCCCTCCGGGACAGGGGACCTATGGCTACACCTTC. J is TRBJ1-2 and V is TRBV4-2; 10 bases match TRBD1. CDR1 LGHNA and CDR2 YNFKEQ come from the germline V gene. J gave up 4 bases and V 7 bases, and 9 bases lay outside the gene matches. This CDR3 region has 15 residues.

In its sample, this clonotype was seen a few times. The CDR3 loop reads CASSFSRGNEQYF. CDR3 nucleotide sequence: TGTGCCAGCAGCTTTTCCAGGGGGAATGAGCAGTACTTC. The J gene is TRBJ2-5, the V gene TRBV7-2, with 7 bases fitting TRBD1. The CDR3 contains 13 residues. Germline-derived CDR1 and CDR2 are SGHTA and FQGNSA. The V and J ends lost 3 bases and 11 bases, in that order; junction bases with no gene match: 9.

This rearrangement joins TRBV9 to TRBJ2-1; 7 nucleotides agree with TRBD2. CDR3 length: 16 residues. The V gene end was trimmed by 0 bases and the J gene end by 1 base; junction bases not matched to a gene: 4. Germline V lookup: CDR1 SGDLS, CDR2 YYNGEE. The CDR3 region is CASSVGGRGSYNEQFF. In DNA, the CDR3 is TGTGCCAGCAGCGTAGGCGGGAGAGGTTCCTACAATGAGCAGTTCTTC.

The sample holds one count of this clonotype. This chain links TRBV29-1 with TRBJ1-2; D gene uncertain. The CDR3 covers 11 residues. Trimming took off 4 bases at V and 8 bases at J, with 11 bases between the two ends. Germline V CDR1 and CDR2: SQVTM, ANQGSEA. Here the CDR3 DNA reads TGCAGCGTTGGAAAATCGGGCGGCTACACCTTC. Its protein is CSVGKSGGYTF.

Worth noting for this clonotype: Possible read error: a much larger clone is one base away. The V call is TRBV20-1, the J call TRBJ2-1, with TRBD2 as a possible D gene (5 bases). With 2 bases removed from V and 9 bases from J, the gap between germline ends came to 14 bases. Germline assignment: CDR1 DFQATT and CDR2 SNEGSKA (reference sequence). This CDR3 has 13 residues. The CDR3 is CSARLVGVGEQFF. The CDR3 DNA follows: TGCAGTGCTAGACTAGTGGGAGTGGGTGAGCAGTTCTTC.

J is TRBJ1-2 and V is TRBV3-1, with D uncertain. Germline V CDR1 and CDR2: LGHDT, YNNKEL (reference sequence). Trimming removed 1 base at V and 4 bases at J, with 16 bases between. This CDR3 region has 16 residues. CDR3 DNA sequence: TGTGCCAGCAGCCAAGTAGGACCAGCAAGACCCTATGGCTACACCTTC. Translating it yields CASSQVGPARPYGYTF.